This TCR beta chain was retrieved from a study of CD4+ T cells in melanoma. Findings of the study overall: In melanoma, neoantigen-specific CD4+ T cells reportedly differed in differentiation state. CD8+ T cell, macrophage and B cell function reportedly correlated with neoantigen-specific CD4+ T cells.

Sequenced by immunoSEQ multiplex PCR; TCRdb stores in-frame clones only, minus some. The sample shows more than 90,000 clones, 80% to 95% of them seen only once. Germline CDR1 reads MGHRA; CDR2 reads YSYEKL. The CDR3 sequence is 16 residues long. V was trimmed by 0 bases and J by 7 bases, leaving 15 bases between them. A note on this clone: Its cognate antigen is unknown.

The sample taken for sequencing was peripheral blood. The receptor was derived from a human donor with melanoma. The chain recombines TRBV4-1 with TRBJ1-4; possible D gene TRBD1, 5 bases. CDR3 sequence reads: CASSQDRRQGGEKLFF. CDR3 nucleotide sequence: TGCGCCAGCAGCCAAGATCGGAGGCAGGGAGGTGAAAAACTGTTTTTT.